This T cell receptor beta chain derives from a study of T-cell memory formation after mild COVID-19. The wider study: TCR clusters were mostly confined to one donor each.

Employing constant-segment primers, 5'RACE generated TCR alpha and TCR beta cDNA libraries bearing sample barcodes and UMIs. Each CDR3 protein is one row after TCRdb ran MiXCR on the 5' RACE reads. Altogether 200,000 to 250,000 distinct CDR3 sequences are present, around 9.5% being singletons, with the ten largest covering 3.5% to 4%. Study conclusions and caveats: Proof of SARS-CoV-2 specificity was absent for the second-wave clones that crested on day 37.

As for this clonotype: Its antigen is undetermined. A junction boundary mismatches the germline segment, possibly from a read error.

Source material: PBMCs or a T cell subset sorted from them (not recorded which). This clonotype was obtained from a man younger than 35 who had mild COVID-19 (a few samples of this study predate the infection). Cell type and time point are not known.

The CDR3, as DNA: TGTGCCAGCAGGGAAGGCGCCATCAATCAGCCCCAGCATTTT. Its translation: CASREGAINQPQHF. J is TRBJ1-5 and V is TRBV2, with D uncertain. Germline V lookup: CDR1 SNHLY, CDR2 FYNNEI. The CDR3 is 14 amino acids.